This is a list of T cell receptor beta chains from one sample in a study of cytomegalovirus exposure and HLA in healthy donors. Libraries were prepared by immunoSEQ multiplex PCR; TCRdb keeps only in-frame clonotypes and omits some of them. The sample table sets out under 75,000 clones. The material sequenced was PBMCs. The source is a female donor in good health and CMV-seropositive. Each CDR3 is given with its conserved first and last residue. D genes are given only for firm matches.

D gene: TRBD1
J gene: TRBJ1-1
V gene: TRBV29-1
CDR3 DNA: TGCAGCGTCGGGACAGCTCTAGGAGCTTTCTTT
CDR3 protein: CSVGTALGAFF

D gene: TRBD2
J gene: TRBJ2-3
V gene: TRBV19
CDR3 DNA: TGTGCCAGTAGTTTCCGGACTAGCGGGAGTCCAGATAAGCAGTATTTT
CDR3 protein: CASSFRTSGSPDKQYF

D gene: TRBD2
J gene: TRBJ2-7
V gene: TRBV4-1
CDR3 DNA: TGCGCCAGCAGCCAAGGAGCGGGAGGGCCGGCCTACGAGCAGTACTTC
CDR3 protein: CASSQGAGGPAYEQYF

D gene: TRBD2
J gene: TRBJ2-1
V gene: TRBV4-3
CDR3 DNA: TGCGCCAGCAGCCAAGAAATTCGCGGGAGCTCCTACAATGAGCAGTTCTTC
CDR3 protein: CASSQEIRGSSYNEQFF

D gene: .
J gene: TRBJ2-7
V gene: TRBV30
CDR3 DNA: TGTGCCTGGAGTGTAACGGGGGAGCAGTACTTC
CDR3 protein: CAWSVTGEQYF

D gene: TRBD2
J gene: TRBJ2-3
V gene: TRBV29-1
CDR3 DNA: TGCAGCGTACCGGACCAGCGGGGGGCCGGATTCACAGATACGCAGTATTTT
CDR3 protein: CSVPDQRGAGFTDTQYF

D gene: .
J gene: TRBJ2-7
V gene: TRBV19
CDR3 DNA: TGTGCCAGTAGCGACCGCAGGGTTTACGAGCAGTACTTC
CDR3 protein: CASSDRRVYEQYF

D gene: TRBD1
J gene: TRBJ1-1
V gene: TRBV4-3
CDR3 DNA: TGCGCCAGCAGCCAGGACCGGACAGGAGGGAACACTGAAGCTTTCTTT
CDR3 protein: CASSQDRTGGNTEAFF

D gene: .
J gene: TRBJ1-1
V gene: TRBV4-3
CDR3 DNA: TGCGCCAGCAGCCAAGACAGACAGGAGAACACTGAAGCTTTCTTT
CDR3 protein: CASSQDRQENTEAFF

D gene: TRBD1
J gene: TRBJ1-2
V gene: TRBV19
CDR3 DNA: TGTGCCAGTAGTACGTTACAGGGGGAAAATTACTATGGCTACACCTTC
CDR3 protein: CASSTLQGENYYGYTF

D gene: .
J gene: TRBJ2-7
V gene: TRBV7-2
CDR3 DNA: TGTGCCAGCACCGACGCAGGGTCCTCCTACGAGCAGTACTTC
CDR3 protein: CASTDAGSSYEQYF

D gene: .
J gene: TRBJ2-5
V gene: TRBV5-1
CDR3 DNA: TGCGCCAGCAGCTTGGTAGAATGGCAAGAGACCCAGTACTTC
CDR3 protein: CASSLVEWQETQYF

D gene: TRBD2
J gene: TRBJ2-2
V gene: TRBV5-1
CDR3 DNA: TGCGCCAGCAGCTTGGCTTCGGGACTAGCGGGGGGGCCGGACACCGGGGAGCTGTTTTTT
CDR3 protein: CASSLASGLAGGPDTGELFF

D gene: TRBD1
J gene: TRBJ2-7
V gene: TRBV28
CDR3 DNA: TGTGCCAGCAGCCAGGGGGCGCGGCCCCACGAGCAGTACTTC
CDR3 protein: CASSQGARPHEQYF

D gene: .
J gene: TRBJ2-7
V gene: TRBV18
CDR3 DNA: TGTGCCAGCTCACCACTAGCGGCTTCCTACGAGCAGTACTTC
CDR3 protein: CASSPLAASYEQYF

D gene: .
J gene: TRBJ2-7
V gene: TRBV6-1
CDR3 DNA: TGTGCCAGCAGACAGGCAAGCTCCTACGAGCAGTACTTC
CDR3 protein: CASRQASSYEQYF

D gene: TRBD1
J gene: TRBJ1-4
V gene: TRBV5-5
CDR3 DNA: TGTGCCAGCAGCCCGGGGACAGGGAATAATGAAAAACTGTTTTTT
CDR3 protein: CASSPGTGNNEKLFF

D gene: .
J gene: TRBJ2-7
V gene: TRBV19
CDR3 DNA: TGTGCCAGTACCCTCGGAGGGTTGCCATCCGAGCAGTACTTC
CDR3 protein: CASTLGGLPSEQYF

D gene: .
J gene: TRBJ2-7
V gene: TRBV15
CDR3 DNA: TGTGCCACCAGCAACACAGGCACCAGGGCCTACGAGCAGTACTTC
CDR3 protein: CATSNTGTRAYEQYF

D gene: TRBD1
J gene: TRBJ1-6
V gene: TRBV19
CDR3 DNA: TGTGCCAGTAGGCAATCAGGGACAGGGTGGAGTTCACCCCTCCACTTT
CDR3 protein: CASRQSGTGWSSPLHF

D gene: TRBD2
J gene: TRBJ2-1
V gene: TRBV4-1
CDR3 DNA: TGCGCCAGCAGCCAAGTGTTAGGGACTAGCAGCTACAATGAGCAGTTCTTC
CDR3 protein: CASSQVLGTSSYNEQFF

D gene: TRBD2
J gene: TRBJ2-3
V gene: TRBV2
CDR3 DNA: TGTGCCAGCAGGGGACTAGCGGGGGGCACAGATAAGCAGTATTTT
CDR3 protein: CASRGLAGGTDKQYF

D gene: .
J gene: TRBJ2-5
V gene: TRBV4-1
CDR3 DNA: TGCGCCAGCAGCCAAGTTCTGCCGGCGGCAGTAAATAAAGAGACCCAGTACTTC
CDR3 protein: CASSQVLPAAVNKETQYF

D gene: .
J gene: TRBJ2-7
V gene: TRBV30
CDR3 DNA: TGTGCCTGGAGTGTACTTTGGCAGGGCCACTACGAGCAGTACTTC
CDR3 protein: CAWSVLWQGHYEQYF

D gene: TRBD1
J gene: TRBJ2-7
V gene: TRBV28
CDR3 DNA: TGTGCCAGCAGTCAAGGACAGGGACCCTACGAGCAGTACTTC
CDR3 protein: CASSQGQGPYEQYF

D gene: TRBD1
J gene: TRBJ2-7
V gene: TRBV2
CDR3 DNA: TGTGCCAGCAGCTCTGAGACAGGGGGCGCGGGAGAGCAGTACTTC
CDR3 protein: CASSSETGGAGEQYF

D gene: TRBD1
J gene: TRBJ1-1
V gene: TRBV5-1
CDR3 DNA: TGCGCCAGCAGCTTCGAGGGGGCAGACACTGAAGCTTTCTTT
CDR3 protein: CASSFEGADTEAFF

D gene: .
J gene: TRBJ1-5
V gene: TRBV6-1
CDR3 DNA: TGTGCCAGCAGTGTCCTGAGTAACAATCAGCCCCAGCATTTT
CDR3 protein: CASSVLSNNQPQHF

D gene: TRBD2
J gene: TRBJ2-7
V gene: TRBV10-3
CDR3 DNA: TGTGCCATCAGTGAGTCGACTCGCTCGGGAGGCTACGAGCAGTACTTC
CDR3 protein: CAISESTRSGGYEQYF

D gene: .
J gene: TRBJ2-2
V gene: TRBV5-1
CDR3 DNA: TGCGCCAGCAGCCACGGATCAGGGGGACTTTTCACCGGGGAGCTGTTTTTT
CDR3 protein: CASSHGSGGLFTGELFF

D gene: TRBD1
J gene: TRBJ1-2
V gene: TRBV4-3
CDR3 DNA: TGCGCCAGCGGACCGGGACAGGGTTTGGATGGCTACACCTTC
CDR3 protein: CASGPGQGLDGYTF

D gene: .
J gene: TRBJ1-1
V gene: TRBV9
CDR3 DNA: TGTGCCAGCAGCGACTCAAAAAGGGGGAATTCAGTGAACACTGAAGCTTTCTTT
CDR3 protein: CASSDSKRGNSVNTEAFF

D gene: .
J gene: TRBJ1-4
V gene: TRBV18
CDR3 DNA: TGTGCCAGCTCACCTCGCGGAGGGACTAATGAAAAACTGTTTTTT
CDR3 protein: CASSPRGGTNEKLFF

D gene: TRBD2
J gene: TRBJ2-7
V gene: TRBV27
CDR3 DNA: TGTGCCAGCAGTTTACGGGCCAGCGGGAGCGCCTACGAGCAGTACTTC
CDR3 protein: CASSLRASGSAYEQYF

D gene: .
J gene: TRBJ1-1
V gene: TRBV28
CDR3 DNA: TGTGCCAGCAGTTTTTCGACCCGGGCTGAAGCTTTCTTT
CDR3 protein: CASSFSTRAEAFF

D gene: .
J gene: TRBJ1-4
V gene: TRBV7-9
CDR3 DNA: TGTGCCAGCAGCTTAGTAGGGACAAGTAAGGAAAAACTGTTTTTT
CDR3 protein: CASSLVGTSKEKLFF

D gene: .
J gene: TRBJ1-2
V gene: TRBV4-3
CDR3 DNA: TGCGCCAGCAGCCGCCTGCCGGTCAACTATGGCTACACCTTC
CDR3 protein: CASSRLPVNYGYTF